The rows below give T cell receptor beta chains drawn from one sample of a study of T-cell memory formation after mild COVID-19. Each CDR3 protein gets one entry after TCRdb re-called the 5' RACE reads with MiXCR. The sample carries about 470,000 distinct CDR3 sequences, roughly 18% recorded once. The sequenced sample was PBMCs or a T cell subset sorted from them (not recorded which). The receptors were gathered from an adult woman who had mild COVID-19 (a few samples of this study predate the infection). Cell type and time point are not known. The conserved cysteine and the conserved F or W are not part of the CDR3 here. The order of the fields is V gene, CDR3 protein.

>TRBV9
ASSPRWTNTEAF
>TRBV3-1
ASSHRLTSTDTQY
>TRBV20-1
SATQGGWELF
>TRBV20-1
SARMQGGSTEAF
>TRBV12-3/TRBV12-4
ASSWDRSSGYT
>TRBV2
ASSRQGRPEAF
>TRBV9
ASSVVGSGETQY
>TRBV6-5
ASRPLWEPGQEFTYEQY
>TRBV7-2
ASSPPSRRQGSYEQY
>TRBV3-1
ASSQDSGVTTDTQY
>TRBV20-1
SARAAQGRSNEQF
>TRBV5-1
ASSLALGEGGLF
>TRBV20-1
SAPASGAYNEQF
>TRBV7-9
ASSLAPLGQGLTDTQY
>TRBV15
ATSREHLGAPAKNIQY
>TRBV6-5
ASSTGLGTDTQY
>TRBV7-9
ASSLPPTGGYEQY
>TRBV29-1
SVPDRANTGELF
>TRBV6-5
ASTGQNYEQY
>TRBV12-3/TRBV12-4
ASSPDNYGYT
>TRBV5-6
ASSPPGQHNEQF
>TRBV7-2
ASSLGPGLAGEPLFRREQF